The next 26 T cell receptor beta chains were all read from a single sample in a study of T cell responses to AZD1222 COVID-19 vaccine. Assay used: immunoSEQ multiplex PCR; TCRdb lists only in-frame clones, some missing. The sample lists around 79,000 clones; about 85% were seen once. The sample was peripheral blood, taken on day 0 of AZD1222 vaccination. These receptors came from an adult in good health.

V gene TRBV28 combines with J gene TRBJ1-6; D not resolved. Trimming cost V 6 bases and J 6 bases, with 9 bases left between them. Germline values: CDR1 MDHEN, CDR2 SYDVKM. The CDR3 runs to 13 residues. CDR3 region: CASRSQVNSPLHF. CDR3 sequence (DNA): TGTGCCAGCAGGAGTCAGGTTAATTCACCCCTCCACTTT.

The J gene is TRBJ2-1, the V gene TRBV24-1; TRBD2 is a possible D gene (7 bases). CDR1 is KGHDR, CDR2 SFDVKD, per germline. Trimming cost V 1 base and J 2 bases, with 17 bases left between them. The CDR3 is 18 residues long. The CDR3 reads CATSDLIPLGGPYNEQFF. Written as DNA, the CDR3 is TGTGCCACCAGTGATTTAATACCGTTGGGGGGGCCCTACAATGAGCAGTTCTTC.

This sequence joins TRBV4-1 and TRBJ2-7, with D unclear. The CDR3 covers 16 residues. V was trimmed by 0 bases and J by 5 bases, leaving 17 bases between them. Per germline, CDR1 MGHRA and CDR2 YSYEKL. In DNA, the CDR3 is TGCGCCAGCAGCCAAGAATTCGAGCGCTCGTCAGACGAGCAGTACTTC. Protein product: CASSQEFERSSDEQYF.

The rearrangement links TRBV5-4 to TRBJ2-3; 12 bases agree with TRBD2. This CDR3 contains 16 residues. Losses at the gene ends were 3 bases for V and 0 bases for J; bases not matched to a gene: 2. CDR1 SGHNT and CDR2 YYREEE come from the germline V gene (reference sequence). CDR3 protein: CASSSLAGGSTDTQYF. The CDR3 nucleotides read TGTGCCAGCAGCTCCCTAGCGGGAGGGAGCACAGATACGCAGTATTTT. The full variable domain, in which reference TRBV5-4 and TRBJ2-3 provide the parts outside the CDR3, is ETGVTQSPTHLIKTRGQQVTLRCSSQSGHNTVSWYQQALGQGPQFIFQYYREEENGRGNFPPRFSGLQFPNYSSELNVNALELDDSALYLCASSSLAGGSTDTQYFGPGTRLTVL.

V usage is TRBV18 and J usage is TRBJ2-5, with D perhaps TRBD2 (5 bases). Between the trimmed V and J ends, which lost 2 bases and 3 bases, there was a span of 10 bases. This CDR3 is 14 amino acids long. CDR1 KGHSH and CDR2 LQKENI come from the germline V gene. The CDR3, as DNA: TGTGCCAGCTCACCATCTAGCAGGAAAGAGACCCAGTACTTC. Residues: CASSPSSRKETQYF. Full variable domain (outside the CDR3, taken from reference TRBV18 and TRBJ2-5): NAGVMQNPRHLVRRRGQEARLRCSPMKGHSHVYWYRQLPEEGLKFMVYLQKENIIDESGMPKERFSAEFPKEGPSILRIQQVVRGDSAAYFCASSPSSRKETQYFGPGTRLLVL.

The chain joins TRBV11-1 to TRBJ1-1; 8 bases match TRBD1. Germline CDR1 SGHAT, CDR2 FQDESV (reference sequence). This CDR3 is 13 amino acids long. V was clipped by 4 bases and J by 5 bases; unmatched bases: 3. The CDR3 DNA is TGTGCCAGCAGCTCCCAGGGGGCAACTGAAGCTTTCTTT. Its protein is CASSSQGATEAFF.

The chain employs TRBV4-2 and TRBJ1-3, with D possibly matching TRBD1 (6 bases). The V and J ends lost 2 bases and 2 bases respectively, with 16 bases between them. The CDR3 has 17 residues. The V gene's germline CDR1 is LGHNA and CDR2 YNFKEQ. The CDR3 is CASSQNPTRDTGNTIYF. The CDR3 nucleotides read TGTGCCAGCAGCCAAAACCCGACCCGGGACACTGGAAACACCATATATTTT.

The CDR3 reads CASSSTQLSSGNTIYF. The CDR3 bases are TGTGCCAGCAGCTCTACACAATTAAGCTCTGGAAACACCATATATTTT. The chain employs TRBV7-2 and TRBJ1-3; D call uncertain. V was trimmed by 4 bases and J by 0 bases, leaving 13 bases between them. Germline CDR1 and CDR2: SGHTA and FQGNSA. There are 16 residues in the CDR3.

The V gene is TRBV29-1, the J gene TRBJ1-1; no firm D call. Deletions cut 5 bases from V and 0 bases from J, with 13 bases between. The CDR3 has 14 residues. The germline CDR1 and CDR2 sequences are SQVTM and ANQGSEA. The CDR3: CSVKLDTMNTEAFF. The CDR3 bases are TGCAGCGTTAAATTAGATACAATGAACACTGAAGCTTTCTTT.

This chain joins TRBV30 and TRBJ1-1, with 9 bases identical to TRBD1. Germline CDR1 GTSNPN, CDR2 SVGIG (reference sequence). CDR3 length: 13 amino acids. J was trimmed by 5 bases and V by 3 bases; bases with no gene match: 4. CDR3 loop: CAWRQGARTEAFF. The DNA of the CDR3 is TGTGCCTGGAGACAGGGGGCTAGGACTGAAGCTTTCTTT.

The V and J genes are TRBV20-1 and TRBJ1-1; 7 bases line up with TRBD1. Germline V gene sequence: CDR1 DFQATT, CDR2 SNEGSKA (reference sequence). V lost 5 bases and J lost 7; bases outside the gene matches: 4. This CDR3 has 11 residues. As DNA, the CDR3 is TGCAGTGCTGGGAACAGGGGTGAAGCTTTCTTT. It is translated as CSAGNRGEAFF.

The chain recombines TRBV7-8 with TRBJ2-7; D is uncertain. The CDR3 has 12 residues. The germline V gene encodes CDR1 SGHVS and CDR2 FQNEAQ. V lost 0 bases, J lost 7 bases, and 7 bases lay in between. The DNA of the CDR3 is TGTGCCAGCAGCTTAGCTGGACGGGAGCAGTACTTC. Its protein product is CASSLAGREQYF.

The chain recombines TRBV12-3 or TRBV12-4 with TRBJ1-3; D remains unclear. The CDR3 length is 13 residues. V was clipped by 3 bases and J by 0 bases, with 3 bases between them. The CDR3 here is CASSFSSGNTIYF. CDR3 bases: TGTGCCAGCAGTTTTTCCTCTGGAAACACCATATATTTT.

This rearrangement joins TRBV6-5 to TRBJ2-1, with D perhaps matching TRBD1 (6 bases). This CDR3 is 13 amino acids long. The V end was cut by 7 bases, the J end by 7 bases, with 14 bases between. Germline V gene data show CDR1 as MNHEY and CDR2 as SVGAGI. The DNA for the CDR3 is TGTGCCAGCAACCTAGACAGGAGGAATGAGCAGTTCTTC. Amino acid sequence: CASNLDRRNEQFF.

On this clone itself: The same CDR3 arises from other DNA sequences in this sample as well. This chain connects TRBV11-1 to TRBJ2-7; D uncertain. V lost 0 bases to trimming and J lost 2 bases, with 11 bases between them. Germline CDR1 reads SGHAT; CDR2 reads FQDESV (reference sequence). This CDR3 is built from 15 residues. CDR3 nucleotides: TGTGCCAGCAGCTTAGCGGTCGCTGGGGCCTACGAGCAGTACTTC. It encodes CASSLAVAGAYEQYF.

In this sample, this clone turned up once. The chain joins TRBV3-1 (or the pseudogene TRBV3-2) to TRBJ2-7; 13 bases are a match to TRBD2. CDR3 length equals 18 residues. With V trimmed by 1 base and J by 5 bases, 11 bases remained unmatched. CDR1 is LGHDT and CDR2 is YNNKEL in the germline V gene (reference sequence). For the CDR3, the DNA is TGTGCCAGCAGCCAAGGGCCGGGACTAGCGGGATTTCAACACGAGCAGTACTTC. It encodes CASSQGPGLAGFQHEQYF.

The CDR3 spells CASSLGTAQPQHF. The CDR3 bases are TGTGCCAGCAGTTTAGGTACCGCTCAGCCCCAGCATTTT. The chain uses TRBV12-3 or TRBV12-4 and TRBJ1-5; D gene uncertain. The CDR3 has 13 residues. V was pared by 1 base and J by 6 bases, with 7 bases between.

This chain uses TRBV6-2 or TRBV6-3 with TRBJ1-5, with 8 nucleotides matching TRBD1. The CDR3 has 15 residues. J gave up 6 bases and V 6 bases, and 10 bases lay outside the gene matches. Germline V gene data show CDR1 as MNHEY and CDR2 as SVGEGT. CDR3 in amino acids: CASSAGTGEAQPQHF. CDR3 coding DNA: TGTGCCAGCAGCGCCGGGACAGGAGAGGCTCAGCCCCAGCATTTT.

V is TRBV16 and J is TRBJ1-1; no clear D gene. The germline gives CDR1 KGHSY, CDR2 FQNENV. This CDR3 has 15 amino acids. V was cut by 7 bases and J by 6 bases, with 21 bases left in between. CDR3 protein: CASTPYSDSVAEAFF. Written as DNA, the CDR3 is TGTGCCAGCACACCTTACTCCGATTCGGTGGCTGAAGCTTTCTTT.

V usage is TRBV18 and J usage is TRBJ1-3, with TRBD1 as a possible D gene (5 bases). V was cut by 0 bases and J by 0 bases, with 9 bases left in between. CDR1 is KGHSH and CDR2 is LQKENI in the germline V gene. CDR3 size: 16 residues. CDR3 DNA sequence: TGTGCCAGCTCACCACCGCCAGGGCGCTCTGGAAACACCATATATTTT. This encodes CASSPPPGRSGNTIYF.

This clone appeared a single time. CDR3 loop: CASSQEGARPYGYTF. The CDR3 DNA follows: TGTGCCAGCAGCCAAGAAGGTGCCAGGCCCTATGGCTACACCTTC. This chain links TRBV3-1 (or the pseudogene TRBV3-2) with TRBJ1-2; D remains ambiguous. Trimming removed 0 bases at V and 4 bases at J, with 12 bases between. In germline, CDR1 is LGHDT, CDR2 YNNKEL (reference sequence). This CDR3 spans 15 amino acids.

The chain links TRBV6-5 to TRBJ1-2, with TRBD1 matching over 9 bases. This CDR3 spans 14 amino acids. Germline V gene lookup returns CDR1 MNHEY and CDR2 SVGAGI. The trim removed 6 bases at V and 4 bases at J, leaving 6 bases unmatched. The chain's CDR3 is CASRNRGLSYGYTF. The DNA of the CDR3 is TGTGCCAGCAGAAACAGGGGGCTTAGCTATGGCTACACCTTC.

The chain couples TRBV28 to TRBJ1-5, with no clear D. With 2 bases removed from V and 7 bases from J, the gap between germline ends came to 3 bases. Germline CDR1 reads MDHEN; CDR2 reads SYDVKM. The CDR3 is 11 amino acids. CDR3 amino acids: CASSLGQPQHF. The DNA of the CDR3 is TGTGCCAGCAGTTTAGGGCAGCCCCAGCATTTT.

This chain connects TRBV7-9 to TRBJ1-6; no clear D gene. The CDR3 runs 15 residues. The V end was cut by 3 bases, the J end by 10 bases, with 16 bases between. The V gene's germline CDR1 is SEHNR and CDR2 FQNEAQ (reference sequence). CDR3 loop: CASSFTDRALSPLHF. The DNA for the CDR3 is TGTGCCAGCAGCTTCACAGATCGGGCGTTGTCACCCCTCCACTTT.

The chain has TRBV29-1 and TRBJ1-2; TRBD1 aligns across 7 bases. Germline V gene data show CDR1 as SQVTM and CDR2 as ANQGSEA. V lost 7 bases, J lost 4 bases, and 3 bases stayed unmatched. The CDR3 runs to 11 residues. The CDR3 DNA is TGCAGCGCGCGGGACAGCTATGGCTACACCTTC. Translation: CSARDSYGYTF.

V gene TRBV19 combines with J gene TRBJ1-3, with D unclear. In germline, CDR1 is LNHDA, CDR2 SQIVND (reference sequence). Trimming stripped 8 bases from V and 0 bases from J, with 20 bases between. The CDR3 covers 17 residues. The CDR3 bases are TGTGCCAGTTGCTCAGGTGGGGATGGGATCTCTGGAAACACCATATATTTT. Its protein is CASCSGGDGISGNTIYF.